Below are 21 T cell receptor beta chains sequenced from a single sample in a study of blood T cell repertoires in COVID-19. Libraries were prepared by immunoSEQ multiplex PCR; TCRdb keeps only in-frame clonotypes and omits some of them. The table shows under 350,000 clones, with approximately 86% occurring only once. The source material was peripheral blood. These receptors were obtained from a man aged 70 or older with acute or convalescent COVID-19.

This clone has only a few counts. This rearrangement joins TRBV18 to TRBJ2-7; 12 nucleotides agree with TRBD2. The CDR3 sequence is 15 residues long. Per germline, CDR1 KGHSH and CDR2 LQKENI. V shed 3 bases, J shed 5 bases, and the junction held 5 bases outside the gene matches. In DNA, the CDR3 is TGTGCCAGCTCACCGACTAGCGGGAGAGTCGACGAGCAGTACTTC. Protein sequence: CASSPTSGRVDEQYF.

The chain is built from TRBV6-5 and TRBJ1-1, with a weak D call TRBD1 (6 bases). CDR3 length: 13 residues. Deletions cut 7 bases from V and 0 bases from J, with 9 bases between. The V gene's germline CDR1 is MNHEY and CDR2 SVGAGI. The CDR3 sequence is CASNRELNTEAFF. In nucleotides, the CDR3 is TGTGCCAGCAACAGGGAACTGAACACTGAAGCTTTCTTT.

The rearrangement joins TRBV4-3 to TRBJ2-3, with D maybe TRBD2 (6 bases). The CDR3 extends over 18 amino acids. CDR1 is LGHNA and CDR2 is YSLEER in the germline V gene. V shed 0 bases and J shed 0 bases, with 16 bases lying between them. The CDR3: CASSQDIIGTASTDTQYF. CDR3 bases: TGCGCCAGCAGCCAAGATATTATCGGGACTGCTAGCACAGATACGCAGTATTTT.

The V gene is TRBV7-9, the J gene TRBJ2-5; 14 positions match TRBD2. Germline-derived CDR1 and CDR2 are SEHNR and FQNEAQ (reference sequence). After removal of 0 bases from V and 4 bases from J, the junction contained 7 bases not matched to a gene. This CDR3 contains 18 residues. The CDR3 here is CASSLAGTSGGSRETQYF. CDR3 nucleotide sequence: TGTGCCAGCAGCTTAGCCGGGACTAGCGGGGGTTCGCGAGAGACCCAGTACTTC.

V gene TRBV14 combines with J gene TRBJ1-5, with 9 bases aligning to TRBD1. V lost 6 bases and J lost 1; bases outside the gene matches: 4. Germline-derived CDR1 and CDR2 are SGHDN and FVKESK. This CDR3 comprises 15 residues. CDR3 DNA sequence: TGTGCCAGCAGAATGGGACAGGGCAGCAATCAGCCCCAGCATTTT. Amino acids: CASRMGQGSNQPQHF.

At least ten counts were recorded for this clone. V and J are TRBV5-1 and TRBJ1-1; D unresolved. CDR3 length equals 14 residues. Between the trimmed V and J ends, which lost 4 bases and 2 bases, there was a span of 12 bases. The germline CDR1 and CDR2 sequences are SGHRS and YFSETQ. In DNA, the CDR3 is TGCGCCAGCAGCCACGAGACAAGAAACACTGAAGCTTTCTTT. Protein sequence: CASSHETRNTEAFF.

The rearrangement joins TRBV5-1 to TRBJ2-7, with 9 bases identical to TRBD1. CDR3 length: 14 amino acids. Germline V CDR1 and CDR2: SGHRS, YFSETQ. J lost 5 bases, V lost 4 bases, and 7 bases had no gene match. Here the CDR3 reads CASSLRGQGHEQYF. The CDR3 DNA reads as TGCGCCAGCAGCCTGAGGGGACAGGGCCACGAGCAGTACTTC.

As regards this clone: The identical CDR3 is also encoded by other nucleotide sequences in the sample. This chain joins TRBV28 and TRBJ2-4; TRBD1 is a possible D gene (6 bases). The CDR3 contains 14 residues. Germline values: CDR1 MDHEN, CDR2 SYDVKM. Trimming stripped 6 bases from V and 1 base from J, with 10 bases between. In DNA form, the CDR3 reads TGTGCCAGCAGGATCCAGGGGGCCAAAAACATTCAGTACTTC. Protein product: CASRIQGAKNIQYF.

The J gene is TRBJ1-1, the V gene TRBV19; D may be TRBD1 (5 bases). Germline lookup yields CDR1 LNHDA and CDR2 SQIVND (reference sequence). The CDR3 totals 14 residues. Trimming took off 2 bases at V and 0 bases at J, with 7 bases between the two ends. Here the CDR3 DNA reads TGTGCCAGTAGTATAAACAGGCTGAACACTGAAGCTTTCTTT. Translation gives CASSINRLNTEAFF.

V and J are TRBV5-6 and TRBJ2-2; TRBD2 agrees at 7 bases. With V trimmed by 0 bases and J by 6 bases, 5 bases remained unmatched. There are 15 residues in the CDR3. Germline V lookup: CDR1 SGHDT, CDR2 YYEEEE. CDR3 in amino acids: CASSLVAGAAGELFF. In nucleotides, the CDR3 is TGTGCCAGCAGCTTGGTTGCGGGAGCCGCCGGGGAGCTGTTTTTT.

The DNA of the CDR3 is TGTGCCATCAGTGAATCAGGGGATCAGCCCCAGCATTTT. Its translation: CAISESGDQPQHF. The V call is TRBV10-3, the J call TRBJ1-5; a weak D match, TRBD1 (6 bases). The ends were cut back, 3 bases at V and 5 bases at J, with 8 bases in the middle. The CDR3 contains 13 residues. Germline loops: CDR1 ENHRY, CDR2 SYGVKD.

CDR3 protein: CASSPSTGRNEQFF. The CDR3 DNA reads TGCGCCAGCAGCCCCTCGACAGGGAGGAATGAGCAGTTCTTC. J is TRBJ2-1 and V is TRBV5-1; D perhaps matches TRBD1 (7 bases). This CDR3 has 14 amino acids. CDR1 is SGHRS, CDR2 YFSETQ, per germline. V dropped 4 bases and J dropped 7 bases, with 15 bases sitting between them.

J is TRBJ1-2 and V is TRBV19; 7 nucleotides agree with TRBD1. Trimming took 9 bases from V and 8 from J; bases not matched to a gene: 18. Germline V lookup: CDR1 LNHDA, CDR2 SQIVND (reference sequence). CDR3 length: 15 residues. The CDR3 here is CARLKQRDSYGGYTF. The DNA of the CDR3 is TGTGCCAGGTTGAAACAACGGGACAGCTATGGAGGCTACACCTTC.

This clone is a singleton in its sample. This chain connects TRBV6-5 to TRBJ2-3; 11 bases are shared with TRBD2. The CDR3 is 14 amino acids. Germline trimming cut 6 bases from V and 1 base from J; bases unmatched to any gene: 0. The V gene's germline CDR1 is MNHEY and CDR2 SVGAGI. As DNA, the CDR3 is TGTGCCAGCAGGGGACTAGCGGGCACAGATACGCAGTATTTT. This codes for CASRGLAGTDTQYF.

The chain combines TRBV6-5 with TRBJ1-1; D perhaps matches TRBD1 (5 bases). CDR1 and CDR2 from the germline V gene are MNHEY and SVGAGI. The CDR3 spans 11 residues. Deletions cut 8 bases from V and 5 bases from J, with 9 bases between. The CDR3 DNA sequence: TGTGCCAGCGCCCAGGGTACTGAAGCTTTCTTT. The encoded protein is CASAQGTEAFF.

The chain has TRBV6-6 and TRBJ1-5; D gene unclear. V lost 2 bases to trimming and J lost 7 bases, with 18 bases between them. Germline V CDR1 and CDR2: MNHNY, SVGAGI (reference sequence). The CDR3 spans 16 residues. This CDR3 is CASSYLRPRDGQPQHF. In DNA form, the CDR3 reads TGTGCCAGCAGTTACCTTCGACCGAGGGATGGGCAGCCCCAGCATTTT.

J is TRBJ2-7 and V is TRBV5-6, with D possibly matching TRBD2 (6 bases). Germline V gene lookup returns CDR1 SGHDT and CDR2 YYEEEE. Trimming cost V 6 bases and J 2 bases, with 15 bases left between them. This CDR3 is built from 14 residues. The CDR3 DNA sequence: TGTGCCAGCATCCAAACGGAGGGGACCTACGAGCAGTACTTC. Protein: CASIQTEGTYEQYF. Filled out from reference TRBV5-6 and TRBJ2-7, the complete variable domain reads DAGVTQSPTHLIKTRGQQVTLRCSPKSGHDTVSWYQQALGQGPQFIFQYYEEEERQRGNFPDRFSGHQFPNYSSELNVNALLLGDSALYLCASIQTEGTYEQYFGPGTRLTVT.

The chain combines TRBV4-3 with TRBJ2-7, with D possibly TRBD1 on 5 matching bases. CDR3 length: 14 amino acids. Germline assignment: CDR1 LGHNA and CDR2 YSLEER. Trimming removed 1 base at V and 6 bases at J, with 13 bases between. CDR3 DNA sequence: TGCGCCAGCAGCCAAGCTGGGCTAGGGGCCGAGCAGTACTTC. It is translated as CASSQAGLGAEQYF.

The gene calls are TRBV18 and TRBJ2-3; D unclear. Germline V gene lookup returns CDR1 KGHSH and CDR2 LQKENI. Trimming took off 6 bases at V and 0 bases at J, with 4 bases between the two ends. The CDR3 is 12 residues long. Written as DNA, the CDR3 is TGTGCCAGCTCCCCTAGCACAGATACGCAGTATTTT. It specifies CASSPSTDTQYF.

The rearrangement uses TRBV2 and TRBJ1-3; D not certain. Germline CDR1 SNHLY, CDR2 FYNNEI. This CDR3 spans 15 amino acids. V was pared by 5 bases and J by 0 bases, with 11 bases between. The CDR3 protein is CASSYRQDSGNTIYF. For the CDR3, the DNA is TGTGCCAGCAGTTACCGACAAGACTCTGGAAACACCATATATTTT.

The chain links TRBV29-1 to TRBJ2-3, with a possible D match to TRBD2 (6 bases). The V gene's germline CDR1 is SQVTM and CDR2 ANQGSEA. The CDR3 length is 13 residues. Trimming pared 4 bases from V and 4 bases from J, leaving 12 bases between. CDR3 coding DNA: TGCAGCGTTGTTAGGCGGGGTGCAGATACGCAGTATTTT. As protein: CSVVRRGADTQYF.